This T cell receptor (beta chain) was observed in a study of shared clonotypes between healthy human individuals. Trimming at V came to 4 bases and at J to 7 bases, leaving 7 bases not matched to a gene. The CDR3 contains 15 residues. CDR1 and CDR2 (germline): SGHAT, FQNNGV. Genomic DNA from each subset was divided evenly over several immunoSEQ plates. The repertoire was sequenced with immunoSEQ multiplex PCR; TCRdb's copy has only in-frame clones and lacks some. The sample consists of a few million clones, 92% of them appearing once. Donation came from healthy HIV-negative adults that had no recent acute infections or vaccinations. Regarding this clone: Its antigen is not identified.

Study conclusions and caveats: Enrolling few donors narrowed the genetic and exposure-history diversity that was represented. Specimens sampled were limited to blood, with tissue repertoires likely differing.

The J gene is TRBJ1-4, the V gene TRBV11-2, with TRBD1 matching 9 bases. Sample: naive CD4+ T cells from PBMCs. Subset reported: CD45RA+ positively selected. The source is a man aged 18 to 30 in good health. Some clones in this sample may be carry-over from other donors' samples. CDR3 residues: CASSSLQGAIEKLFF. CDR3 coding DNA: TGTGCCAGCAGCTCTTTACAGGGGGCCATTGAAAAACTGTTTTTT. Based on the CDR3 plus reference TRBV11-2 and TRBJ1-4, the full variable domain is EAGVAQSPRYKIIEKRQSVAFWCNPISGHATLYWYQQILGQGPKLLIQFQNNGVVDDSQLPKDRFSAERLKGVDSTLKIQPAKLEDSAVYLCASSSLQGAIEKLFFGSGTQLSVL.